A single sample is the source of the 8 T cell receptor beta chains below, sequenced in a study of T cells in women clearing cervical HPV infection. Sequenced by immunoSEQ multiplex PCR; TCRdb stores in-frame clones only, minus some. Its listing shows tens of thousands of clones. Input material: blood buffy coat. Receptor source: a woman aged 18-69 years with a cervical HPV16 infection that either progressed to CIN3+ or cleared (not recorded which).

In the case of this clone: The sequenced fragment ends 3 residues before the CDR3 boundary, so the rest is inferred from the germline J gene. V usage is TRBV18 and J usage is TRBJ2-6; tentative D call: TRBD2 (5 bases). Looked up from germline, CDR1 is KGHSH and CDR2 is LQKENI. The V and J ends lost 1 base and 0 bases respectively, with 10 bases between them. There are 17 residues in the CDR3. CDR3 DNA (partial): TGTGCCAGCTCACCACTTGGCGGGTTCTCTGGGGCCAACGTC. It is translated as CASSPLGGFSGANV. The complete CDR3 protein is CASSPLGGFSGANVLTF.

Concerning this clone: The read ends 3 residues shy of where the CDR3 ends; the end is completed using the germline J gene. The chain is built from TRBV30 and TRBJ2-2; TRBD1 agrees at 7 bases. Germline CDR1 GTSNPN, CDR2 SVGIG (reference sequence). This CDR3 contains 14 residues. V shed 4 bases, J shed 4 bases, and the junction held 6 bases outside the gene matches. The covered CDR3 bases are TGTGCCTGGACAGGGACAGTGAGCACCGGGGAG. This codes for CAWTGTVSTGE. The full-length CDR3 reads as CAWTGTVSTGELFF.

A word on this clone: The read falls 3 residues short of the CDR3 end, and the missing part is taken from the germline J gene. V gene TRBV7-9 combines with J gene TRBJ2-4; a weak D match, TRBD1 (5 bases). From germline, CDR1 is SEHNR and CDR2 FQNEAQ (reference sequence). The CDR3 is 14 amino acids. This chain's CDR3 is CASSLGPQGYGQYF. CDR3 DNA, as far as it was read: TGTGCCAGCAGCTTAGGCCCCCAGGGCTATGGT.

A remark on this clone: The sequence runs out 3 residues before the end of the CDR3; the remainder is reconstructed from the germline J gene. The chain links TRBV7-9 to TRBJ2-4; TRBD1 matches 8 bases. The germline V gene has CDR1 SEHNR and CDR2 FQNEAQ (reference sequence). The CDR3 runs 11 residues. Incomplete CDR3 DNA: TGTGCCACAGGGGGCATCTATGGT. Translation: CATGGIYG. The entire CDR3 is CATGGIYGQYF. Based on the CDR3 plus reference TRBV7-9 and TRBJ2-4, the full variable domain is DTGVSQNPRHKITKRGQNVTFRCDPISEHNRLYWYRQTLGQGPEFLTYFQNEAQLEKSRLLSDRFSAERPKGSFSTLEIQRTEQGDSAMYLCATGGIYGQYFGAGTRLSVL.

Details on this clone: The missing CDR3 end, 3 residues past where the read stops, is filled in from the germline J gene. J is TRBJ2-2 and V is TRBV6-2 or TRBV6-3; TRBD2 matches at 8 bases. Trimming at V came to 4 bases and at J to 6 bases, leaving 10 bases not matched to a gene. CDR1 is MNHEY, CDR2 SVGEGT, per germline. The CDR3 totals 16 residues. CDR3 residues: CASSSNPGLAPGELFF. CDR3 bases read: TGTGCCAGCAGTTCCAACCCCGGACTAGCACCCGGGGAG.

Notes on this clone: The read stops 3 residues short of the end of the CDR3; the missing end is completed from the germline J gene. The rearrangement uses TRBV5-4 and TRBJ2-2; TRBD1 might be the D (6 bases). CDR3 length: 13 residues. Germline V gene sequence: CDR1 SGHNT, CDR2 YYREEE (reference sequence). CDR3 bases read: TGTGCCAGCAGCTTGGCCAGGGGTTCACCG. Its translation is CASSLARGSP. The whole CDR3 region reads CASSLARGSPLFF.

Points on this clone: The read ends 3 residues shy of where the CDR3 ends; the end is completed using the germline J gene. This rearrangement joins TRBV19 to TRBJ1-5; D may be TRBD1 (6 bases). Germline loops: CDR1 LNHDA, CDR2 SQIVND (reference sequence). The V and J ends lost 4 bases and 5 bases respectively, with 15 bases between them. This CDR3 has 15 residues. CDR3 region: CASSRGQGFDQPQHF. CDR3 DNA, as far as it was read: TGTGCCAGTAGTAGGGGGCAGGGCTTTGATCAGCCC.

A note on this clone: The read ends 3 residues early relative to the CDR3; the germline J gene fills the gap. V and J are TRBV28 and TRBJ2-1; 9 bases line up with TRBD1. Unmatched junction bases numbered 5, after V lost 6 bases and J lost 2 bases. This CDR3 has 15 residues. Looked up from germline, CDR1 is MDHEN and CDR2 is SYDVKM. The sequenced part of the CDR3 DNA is TGTGCCAGCAGCCCGGGACAGGGCACCTACAATGAG. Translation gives CASSPGQGTYNE. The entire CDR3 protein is CASSPGQGTYNEQFF.